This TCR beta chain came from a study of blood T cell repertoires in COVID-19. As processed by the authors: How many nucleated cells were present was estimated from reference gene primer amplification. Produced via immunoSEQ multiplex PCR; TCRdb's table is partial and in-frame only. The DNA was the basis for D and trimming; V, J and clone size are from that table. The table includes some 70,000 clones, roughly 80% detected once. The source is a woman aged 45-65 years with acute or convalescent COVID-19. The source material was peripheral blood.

CDR3 sequence reads: CAWTDRVFFSNTGELFF. For the CDR3, the DNA is TGTGCCTGGACTGACAGAGTTTTTTTCTCGAACACCGGGGAGCTGTTTTTT. The chain employs TRBV30 and TRBJ2-2; TRBD1 might be the D (5 bases). Germline V CDR1 and CDR2: GTSNPN, SVGIG (reference sequence). The CDR3 extends over 17 amino acids. Trimming pared 4 bases from V and 0 bases from J, leaving 18 bases between.